Following are 29 T cell receptor beta chains from one sample sequenced in a study of post-analysis software for immune sequencing data. Notes on the study in general: Patients carried roughly 5 TRBV segments more frequently than controls did, and TRBV5-6, TRBV5-1 and TRBV20-1 were among them.

Included in the TCR beta cDNA libraries were unique molecular identifiers. One entry per CDR3 protein, called by TCRdb with MiXCR from the PCR reads. The sample yields 380,000 or so distinct CDR3 sequences, roughly 36% seen once. Their specific antigens are unknown. The sequenced sample was blood. The source is a girl aged 10 to 17 with multiple sclerosis.

This clonotype was detected only a few times. This chain joins TRBV20-1 and TRBJ1-5; D unclear. CDR3 length: 12 amino acids. Germline V lookup: CDR1 DFQATT, CDR2 SNEGSKA (reference sequence). The V gene lost 2 bases and the J gene lost 3 bases, with 5 bases spanning the gap. The CDR3 loop is CSARSPNQPQHF. CDR3 coding DNA: TGCAGTGCTAGATCCCCCAATCAGCCCCAGCATTTT.

The rearrangement links TRBV6-6 to TRBJ2-5; D may match TRBD1 or TRBD2 (5 bases each). Trimming removed 0 bases at V and 3 bases at J, with 14 bases between. In germline, CDR1 is MNHNY, CDR2 SVGAGI (reference sequence). The CDR3 has 16 amino acids. The CDR3 spells CASSYSRGVGEETQYF. The CDR3 nucleotides are TGTGCCAGCAGTTACTCAAGGGGTGTGGGGGAAGAGACCCAGTACTTC.

The chain has TRBV20-1 and TRBJ1-2; D uncertain. Per the germline V gene, CDR1 is DFQATT and CDR2 is SNEGSKA (reference sequence). The CDR3 totals 14 residues. Trimming cost V 6 bases and J 0 bases, with 14 bases left between them. The CDR3 here is CSAGRGKANYGYTF. CDR3 sequence (DNA): TGCAGTGCAGGCCGTGGCAAGGCTAACTATGGCTACACCTTC.

To note about this clonotype: A much larger clone lies a single base off, so this may be a read error. V gene TRBV30 combines with J gene TRBJ2-4; a possible D gene is TRBD1 (5 bases). This CDR3 has 11 amino acids. Looked up from germline, CDR1 is GTSNPN and CDR2 is SVGIG (reference sequence). CDR3 in DNA: TGTGCCTGGAGTGTAATGGACATTCTGTACTTC. Its protein product is CAWSVMDILYF.

The chain is built from TRBV27 and TRBJ2-5; D possibly corresponds to TRBD1 (5 bases). V gave up 5 bases and J gave up 1 base, with 11 bases separating them. In germline, CDR1 is MNHEY, CDR2 SMNVEV (reference sequence). The length of the CDR3 is 14 residues. This CDR3 reads CASSKRQFQETQYF. The CDR3 region has the DNA TGTGCCAGCAGTAAACGACAGTTCCAAGAGACCCAGTACTTC.

The rearrangement uses TRBV3-1 and TRBJ1-2; 11 positions agree with TRBD1. From germline, CDR1 is LGHDT and CDR2 YNNKEL (reference sequence). V gave up 7 bases and J gave up 4 bases; unmatched junction bases: 11. The CDR3 sequence is 16 residues long. The chain's CDR3 is CASTQGTGGYGYGYTF. Written as DNA, the CDR3 is TGTGCCAGCACCCAGGGGACAGGGGGTTATGGCTATGGCTACACCTTC.

Only a few counts were recorded for this clonotype. J is TRBJ1-2 and V is TRBV12-3 or TRBV12-4; TRBD1 aligns across 12 bases. CDR3 size: 15 residues. The trim removed 8 bases at V and 4 bases at J, leaving 8 bases unmatched. CDR3 nucleotide sequence: TGTGCCAGCCGGCCGGGACAGGGGGCTTTCTATGGCTACACCTTC. This translates into CASRPGQGAFYGYTF.

The chain carries TRBV20-1 and TRBJ1-2, with a tentative D call TRBD1 (6 bases). V lost 3 bases and J lost 3, with 14 bases in between. The CDR3 is made up of 14 amino acids. Germline CDR1 and CDR2: DFQATT and SNEGSKA (reference sequence). CDR3 residues: CSASRNRVDYGYTF. CDR3 DNA sequence: TGCAGTGCTAGTAGAAACAGGGTTGACTATGGCTACACCTTC.

The chain recombines TRBV12-3 or TRBV12-4 with TRBJ2-3; D unresolved. The CDR3 covers 12 residues. V dropped 7 bases and J dropped 2 bases, with 7 bases sitting between them. CDR3 nucleotide sequence: TGTGCCAGCAACACCAACACAGATACGCAGTATTTT. As protein: CASNTNTDTQYF.

The chain is built from TRBV5-1 and TRBJ2-7, with 9 bases identical to TRBD1. This CDR3 has 16 residues. Germline lookup yields CDR1 SGHRS and CDR2 YFSETQ. After removal of 4 bases from V and 2 bases from J, the junction contained 10 bases not matched to a gene. The CDR3 loop reads CASSPGTGFPPYEQYF. The CDR3, as DNA: TGCGCCAGCAGCCCCGGGACAGGGTTTCCCCCCTACGAGCAGTACTTC.

The chain employs TRBV20-1 and TRBJ2-7; 8 bases match TRBD1. The germline CDR1 and CDR2 sequences are DFQATT and SNEGSKA (reference sequence). This CDR3 spans 13 amino acids. Trimming at V came to 7 bases and at J to 3 bases, leaving 8 bases not matched to a gene. CDR3 in amino acids: CSVPRQGHYEQYF. The CDR3 region has the DNA TGCAGTGTCCCTCGACAGGGGCACTACGAGCAGTACTTC.

The V gene is TRBV29-1, the J gene TRBJ1-1; 7 nucleotides agree with TRBD1. Germline CDR1 reads SQVTM; CDR2 reads ANQGSEA. Trimming removed 4 bases from V and 3 bases from J; junction bases left unmatched: 5. CDR3 size: 13 residues. CDR3 protein: CSVAVQGDTEAFF. CDR3 DNA sequence: TGCAGCGTTGCCGTGCAGGGGGACACTGAAGCTTTCTTT.

This sequence joins TRBV12-5 and TRBJ1-1; D remains ambiguous. Trimming shortened V by 6 bases and J by 2 bases, and 4 bases separated the two germline ends. From germline, CDR1 is LGHNT and CDR2 FRNRAP. The CDR3 covers 11 residues. CDR3 nucleotides: TGTGCTAGTGGCCAAAACACTGAAGCTTTCTTT. This gives the protein CASGQNTEAFF. Complete variable domain (other parts from reference TRBV12-5 and TRBJ1-1): DARVTQTPRHKVTEMGQEVTMRCQPILGHNTVFWYRQTMMQGLELLAYFRNRAPLDDSGMPKDRFSAEMPDATLATLKIQPSEPRDSAVYFCASGQNTEAFFGQGTRLTVV.

CDR3 DNA sequence: TGTGCCATCAGCCCGGAGCGGTGGAATGAGCAGTTCTTC. This encodes CAISPERWNEQFF. The chain joins TRBV10-3 to TRBJ2-1; the D gene is possibly TRBD2 (5 bases). In germline, CDR1 is ENHRY, CDR2 SYGVKD. Between the trimmed V and J ends, which lost 6 bases and 7 bases, there was a span of 13 bases. There are 13 residues in the CDR3.

V and J are TRBV6-1 and TRBJ2-1; TRBD2 matches at 10 bases. The CDR3 contains 18 residues. Germline assignment: CDR1 MNHNS and CDR2 SASEGT. V trimming: 6 bases; J trimming: 0 bases; junction bases outside the gene matches: 11. DNA of the CDR3: TGTGCCAGCAGGACTCTAGCGGGGGTCGAGAGCTCCTACAATGAGCAGTTCTTC. Translated: CASRTLAGVESSYNEQFF.

V gene TRBV20-1 combines with J gene TRBJ2-5; D perhaps matches TRBD1 (6 bases). The germline V and J ends were trimmed by 5 bases and 4 bases, with 11 bases remaining between them. Germline loops: CDR1 DFQATT, CDR2 SNEGSKA (reference sequence). This CDR3 comprises 12 residues. The chain's CDR3 is CSALGQTETQYF. CDR3 DNA: TGCAGTGCTCTTGGACAGACAGAGACCCAGTACTTC.

This clonotype was found a few times. The V call is TRBV27, the J call TRBJ2-1; 7 nucleotides align to TRBD1. The length of the CDR3 is 14 residues. J lost 7 bases, V lost 3 bases, and 6 bases had no gene match. Germline CDR1 and CDR2: MNHEY and SMNVEV (reference sequence). CDR3 residues: CASSFFAQGNEQFF. In nucleotides, the CDR3 is TGTGCCAGCAGTTTCTTCGCACAGGGGAATGAGCAGTTCTTC.

This clonotype was counted only a few times. Relative to the germline gene, one junction end is altered; a read error may explain this. This chain joins TRBV5-1 and TRBJ2-1; D unresolved. The CDR3 spans 13 residues. Germline assignment: CDR1 SGHRS and CDR2 YFSETQ. DNA of the CDR3: TGTGCCAGCAGCTTTGACTCCTACAATGAGCAGTTCTTC. Amino acids: CASSFDSYNEQFF.

The chain recombines TRBV7-9 with TRBJ2-1, with 8 bases matching TRBD1. The ends lost 3 bases at V and 6 bases at J; junction bases unmatched: 7. The CDR3 runs to 15 residues. Germline V gene data show CDR1 as SEHNR and CDR2 as FQNEAQ (reference sequence). The CDR3 reads CASSFRDRPLNEQFF. CDR3 in DNA: TGTGCCAGCAGCTTCCGGGACAGGCCGCTCAATGAGCAGTTCTTC. Drawing the rest from reference TRBV7-9 and TRBJ2-1, the complete variable domain is DTGVSQNPRHKITKRGQNVTFRCDPISEHNRLYWYRQTLGQGPEFLTYFQNEAQLEKSRLLSDRFSAERPKGSFSTLEIQRTEQGDSAMYLCASSFRDRPLNEQFFGPGTRLTVL.

This clonotype was recorded a few times. This chain uses TRBV7-2 with TRBJ2-1; no definite D call. There are 13 residues in the CDR3. CDR1 SGHTA and CDR2 FQGNSA come from the germline V gene. V was shortened by 0 bases and J by 9 bases, with 9 bases between the two germline ends. CDR3 loop: CASSLAAYLEQFF. CDR3 bases: TGTGCCAGCAGCTTAGCGGCCTACCTTGAGCAGTTCTTC.

This chain joins TRBV24-1 and TRBJ2-2; 8 bases agree with TRBD1. The CDR3 extends over 17 amino acids. V was pared by 5 bases and J by 7 bases, with 14 bases of the junction left unmatched. Germline CDR1 is KGHDR and CDR2 is SFDVKD. The CDR3 sequence is CATSVSGTGFTNGELFF. As DNA, the CDR3 is TGTGCCACCAGTGTCTCCGGGACAGGATTTACGAACGGGGAGCTGTTTTTT.

The V call is TRBV4-2, the J call TRBJ2-4, with D tentatively TRBD1 (5 bases). The V end lost 0 bases, the J end lost 5 bases, and 11 bases lay between the germline ends. Germline V gene sequence: CDR1 LGHNA, CDR2 YNFKEQ. The CDR3 has 15 amino acids. The CDR3 DNA sequence: TGTGCCAGCAGCCAAGATTGGGGCACTGAAAACATTCAGTACTTC. Protein product: CASSQDWGTENIQYF.

This clonotype occurred a few times. The chain has TRBV5-1 and TRBJ2-7, with TRBD1 matching over 11 bases. CDR3 length: 16 residues. CDR1 and CDR2 from the germline V gene are SGHRS and YFSETQ. The trim removed 3 bases at V and 5 bases at J, leaving 10 bases unmatched. The CDR3 nucleotides read TGCGCCAGCAGCTCCGACCTTAGGACAGGGGGCGACGAGCAGTACTTC. Translated, it gives CASSSDLRTGGDEQYF.

The rearrangement links TRBV11-2 to TRBJ2-5; 11 bases map to TRBD2. The CDR3 has 16 amino acids. J lost 5 bases, V lost 3 bases, and 8 bases had no gene match. CDR1 SGHAT and CDR2 FQNNGV come from the germline V gene. CDR3 DNA sequence: TGTGCCAGCAGCTTTCGGACTAGCGGGTTGGGGGAGACCCAGTACTTC. Its translation is CASSFRTSGLGETQYF.

CDR3 sequence reads: CASNAVGTGDYGYTF. In DNA form, the CDR3 reads TGTGCCAGCAACGCAGTGGGGACAGGGGACTATGGCTACACCTTC. This chain connects TRBV7-9 to TRBJ1-2, with 10 bases lining up with TRBD1. The CDR3 has 15 amino acids. Germline loops: CDR1 SEHNR, CDR2 FQNEAQ (reference sequence). With 7 bases clipped from V and 3 bases from J, the junction kept 8 bases outside the gene matches.

This clonotype was recorded many times. V usage is TRBV7-6 and J usage is TRBJ2-1; TRBD2 matches 9 bases. The CDR3 consists of 15 residues. Germline V gene data show CDR1 as SGHVS and CDR2 as FNYEAQ. The V segment lost 5 bases and the J segment 4 bases; nucleotides outside the gene matches: 6. The CDR3 reads CASSTLAGPYNEQFF. CDR3 nucleotide sequence: TGTGCCAGCAGCACACTAGCGGGTCCATACAATGAGCAGTTCTTC. The full variable domain, in which reference TRBV7-6 and TRBJ2-1 provide the parts outside the CDR3, is GAGVSQSPRYKVTKRGQDVALRCDPISGHVSLYWYRQALGQGPEFLTYFNYEAQQDKSGLPNDRFSAERPEGSISTLTIQRTEQRDSAMYRCASSTLAGPYNEQFFGPGTRLTVL.

The chain combines TRBV7-9 with TRBJ2-7, with D perhaps TRBD2 (8 bases). The ends were cut back, 5 bases at V and 0 bases at J, with 26 bases in the middle. CDR1 is SEHNR, CDR2 FQNEAQ, per germline (reference sequence). The CDR3 sequence is 19 residues long. The CDR3 is CASSPDGTAGTSSSYEQYF. For the CDR3, the DNA is TGTGCCAGCAGCCCCGATGGGACAGCCGGGACTAGTAGCTCCTACGAGCAGTACTTC. Variable domain in full (rest from reference TRBV7-9 and TRBJ2-7): DTGVSQNPRHKITKRGQNVTFRCDPISEHNRLYWYRQTLGQGPEFLTYFQNEAQLEKSRLLSDRFSAERPKGSFSTLEIQRTEQGDSAMYLCASSPDGTAGTSSSYEQYFGPGTRLTVT.

The chain is built from TRBV7-3 and TRBJ2-2, with a possible D match to TRBD2 (6 bases). The CDR3 contains 14 residues. With 5 bases removed from V and 3 bases from J, the gap between germline ends came to 10 bases. Germline V gene data show CDR1 as SGHTA and CDR2 as FQGTGA. The CDR3 reads CASSPGTYTGELFF. The CDR3 bases are TGTGCCAGCAGCCCCGGGACTTACACCGGGGAGCTGTTTTTT.

The chain has TRBV10-3 and TRBJ2-2; 11 bases line up with TRBD2. V was pared by 3 bases and J by 2 bases, with 14 bases of the junction left unmatched. The CDR3 sequence is 20 residues long. In germline, CDR1 is ENHRY, CDR2 SYGVKD. In DNA form, the CDR3 reads TGTGCCATCAGTGACCCGGTGCGTAGCGGGGGGGCCGCCAACACCGGGGAGCTGTTTTTT. It translates to CAISDPVRSGGAANTGELFF.